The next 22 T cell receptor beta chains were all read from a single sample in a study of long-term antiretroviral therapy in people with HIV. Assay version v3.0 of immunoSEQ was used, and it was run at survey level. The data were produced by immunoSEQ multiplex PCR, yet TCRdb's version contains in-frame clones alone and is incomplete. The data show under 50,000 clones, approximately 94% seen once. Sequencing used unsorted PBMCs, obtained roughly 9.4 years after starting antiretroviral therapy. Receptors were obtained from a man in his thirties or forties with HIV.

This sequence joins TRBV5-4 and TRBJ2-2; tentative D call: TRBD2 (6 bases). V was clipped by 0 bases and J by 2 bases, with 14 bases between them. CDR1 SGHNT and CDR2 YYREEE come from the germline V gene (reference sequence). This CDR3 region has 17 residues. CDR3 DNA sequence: TGTGCCAGCAGCTTGGGGGGCGGGACTCTAAACACCGGGGAGCTGTTTTTT. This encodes CASSLGGGTLNTGELFF. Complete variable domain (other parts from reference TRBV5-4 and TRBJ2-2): ETGVTQSPTHLIKTRGQQVTLRCSSQSGHNTVSWYQQALGQGPQFIFQYYREEENGRGNFPPRFSGLQFPNYSSELNVNALELDDSALYLCASSLGGGTLNTGELFFGEGSRLTVL.

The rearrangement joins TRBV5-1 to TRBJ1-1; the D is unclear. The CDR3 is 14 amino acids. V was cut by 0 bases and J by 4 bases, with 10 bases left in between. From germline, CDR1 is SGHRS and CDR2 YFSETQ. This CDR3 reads CASSLAVRVTEAFF. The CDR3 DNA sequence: TGCGCCAGCAGCTTGGCCGTTCGGGTCACTGAAGCTTTCTTT.

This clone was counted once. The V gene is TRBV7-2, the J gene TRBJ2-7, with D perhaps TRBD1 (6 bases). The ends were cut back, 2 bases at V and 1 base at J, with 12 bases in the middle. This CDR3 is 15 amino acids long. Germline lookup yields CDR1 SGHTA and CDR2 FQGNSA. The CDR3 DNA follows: TGTGCCAGCAGCTTAAGGGCAGGACAGTCCTACGAGCAGTACGTC. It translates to CASSLRAGQSYEQYV.

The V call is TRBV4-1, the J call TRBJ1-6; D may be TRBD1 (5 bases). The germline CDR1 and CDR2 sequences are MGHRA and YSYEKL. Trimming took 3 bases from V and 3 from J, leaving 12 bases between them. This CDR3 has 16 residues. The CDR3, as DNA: TGCGCCAGCAGCCAGGGGACCGCAGACTATAATTCACCCCTCCACTTT. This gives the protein CASSQGTADYNSPLHF.

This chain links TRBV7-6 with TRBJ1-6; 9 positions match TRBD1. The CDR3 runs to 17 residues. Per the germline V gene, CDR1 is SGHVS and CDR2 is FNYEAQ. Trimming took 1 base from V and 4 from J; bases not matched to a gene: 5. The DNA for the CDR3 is TGTGCCAGCAGCTTAGTCCCGACAGGGGGTTATAATTCACCCCTCCACTTT. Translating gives CASSLVPTGGYNSPLHF.

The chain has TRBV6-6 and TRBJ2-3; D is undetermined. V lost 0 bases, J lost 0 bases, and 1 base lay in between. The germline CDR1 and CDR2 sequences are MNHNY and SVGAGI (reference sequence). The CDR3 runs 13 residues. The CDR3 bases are TGTGCCAGCAGTTACTCTAGCACAGATACGCAGTATTTT. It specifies CASSYSSTDTQYF.

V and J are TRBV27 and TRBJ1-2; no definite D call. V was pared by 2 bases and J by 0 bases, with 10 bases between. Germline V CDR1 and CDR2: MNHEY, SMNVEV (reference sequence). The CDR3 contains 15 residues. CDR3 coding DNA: TGTGCCAGCAGTTTAACGGCAGCAGCTAACTATGGCTACACCTTC. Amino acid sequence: CASSLTAAANYGYTF.

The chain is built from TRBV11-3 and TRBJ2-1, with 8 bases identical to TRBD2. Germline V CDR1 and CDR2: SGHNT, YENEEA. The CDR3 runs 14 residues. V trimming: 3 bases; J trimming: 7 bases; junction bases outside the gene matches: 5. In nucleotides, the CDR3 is TGTGCCAGCAGCTTCGGGGGGGCCAGGAATGAGCAGTTCTTC. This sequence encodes CASSFGGARNEQFF.

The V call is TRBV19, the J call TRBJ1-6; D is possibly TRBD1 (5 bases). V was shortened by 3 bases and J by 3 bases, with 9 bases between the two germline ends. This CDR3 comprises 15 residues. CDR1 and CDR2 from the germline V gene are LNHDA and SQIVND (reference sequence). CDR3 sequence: CASSMTDYYNSPLHF. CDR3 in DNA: TGTGCCAGTAGTATGACAGATTACTATAATTCACCCCTCCACTTT.

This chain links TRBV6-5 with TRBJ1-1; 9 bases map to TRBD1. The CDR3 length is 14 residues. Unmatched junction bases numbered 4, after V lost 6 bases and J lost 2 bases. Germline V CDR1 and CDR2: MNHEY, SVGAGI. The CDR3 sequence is CASRGTGSNTEAFF. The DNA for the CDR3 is TGTGCCAGCAGAGGGACAGGGAGCAACACTGAAGCTTTCTTT.

CDR3 loop: CASSEVRDSYSNQPQHF. The CDR3 DNA reads TGTGCCAGCAGTGAAGTGAGGGACAGTTATAGCAATCAGCCCCAGCATTTT. The chain joins TRBV6-1 to TRBJ1-5; 7 positions match TRBD1. Trimming took 1 base from V and 0 from J; bases not matched to a gene: 6. Germline V gene data show CDR1 as MNHNS and CDR2 as SASEGT. The CDR3 runs 17 residues.

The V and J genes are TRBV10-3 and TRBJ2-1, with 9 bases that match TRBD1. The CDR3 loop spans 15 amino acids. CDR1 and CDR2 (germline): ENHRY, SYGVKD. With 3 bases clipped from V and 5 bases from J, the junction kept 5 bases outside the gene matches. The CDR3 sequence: CAISERQGVDNEQFF. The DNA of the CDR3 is TGTGCCATCAGTGAAAGACAGGGGGTAGACAATGAGCAGTTCTTC.

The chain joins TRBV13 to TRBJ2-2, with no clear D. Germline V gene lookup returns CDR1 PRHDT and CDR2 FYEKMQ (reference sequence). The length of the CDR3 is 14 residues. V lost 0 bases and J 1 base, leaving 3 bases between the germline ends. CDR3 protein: CASSLGGNTGELFF. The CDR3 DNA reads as TGTGCCAGCAGCTTAGGTGGGAACACCGGGGAGCTGTTTTTT.

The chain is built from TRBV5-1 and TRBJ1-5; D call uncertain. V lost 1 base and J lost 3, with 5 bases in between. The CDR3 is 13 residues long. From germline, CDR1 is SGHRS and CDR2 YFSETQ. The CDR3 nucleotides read TGCGCCAGCAGCTTGCGGCCCAATCAGCCCCAGCATTTT. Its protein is CASSLRPNQPQHF.

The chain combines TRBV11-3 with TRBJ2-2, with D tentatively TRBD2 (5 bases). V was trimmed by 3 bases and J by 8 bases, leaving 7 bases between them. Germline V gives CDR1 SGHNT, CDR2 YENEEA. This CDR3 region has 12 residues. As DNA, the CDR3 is TGTGCCAGCAGCTTTGGAGGAGGGGAGCTGTTTTTT. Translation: CASSFGGGELFF.

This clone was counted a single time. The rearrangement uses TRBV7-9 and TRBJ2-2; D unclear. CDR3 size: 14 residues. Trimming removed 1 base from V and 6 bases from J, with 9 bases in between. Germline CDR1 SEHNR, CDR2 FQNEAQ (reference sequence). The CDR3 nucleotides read TGTGCCAGCAGCTTAGTAGGTCGGGCCGGGGAGCTGTTTTTT. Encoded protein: CASSLVGRAGELFF.

Here the CDR3 reads CASSYPHGDNQSGFF. CDR3 sequence (DNA): TGTGCCAGCAGTTATCCGCACGGGGACAACCAGAGCGGGTTCTTC. The rearrangement joins TRBV6-6 to TRBJ2-1, with D tentatively TRBD1 (6 bases). The CDR3 length is 15 residues. V lost 3 bases to trimming and J lost 15 bases, with 24 bases between them. Germline V gives CDR1 MNHNY, CDR2 SVGAGI (reference sequence).

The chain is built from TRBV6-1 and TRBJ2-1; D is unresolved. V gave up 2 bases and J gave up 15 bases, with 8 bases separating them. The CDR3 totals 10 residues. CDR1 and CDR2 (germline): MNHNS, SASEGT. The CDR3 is CASSELVPFF. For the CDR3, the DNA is TGTGCCAGCAGTGAACTTGTCCCGTTCTTC.

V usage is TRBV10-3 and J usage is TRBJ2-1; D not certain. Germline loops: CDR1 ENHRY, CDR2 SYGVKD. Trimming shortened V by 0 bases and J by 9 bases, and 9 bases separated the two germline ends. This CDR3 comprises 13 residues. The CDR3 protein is CAISESGQGEQFF. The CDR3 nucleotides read TGTGCCATCAGTGAGTCGGGTCAAGGTGAGCAGTTCTTC.

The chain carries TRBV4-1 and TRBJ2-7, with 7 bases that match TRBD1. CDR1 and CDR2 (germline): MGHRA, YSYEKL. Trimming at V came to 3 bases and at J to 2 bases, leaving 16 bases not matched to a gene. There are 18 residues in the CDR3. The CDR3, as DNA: TGCGCCAGCAGCCAGGGCGAATACTGGGACAGTGCCGCCTACGAGCAGTACTTC. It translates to CASSQGEYWDSAAYEQYF.

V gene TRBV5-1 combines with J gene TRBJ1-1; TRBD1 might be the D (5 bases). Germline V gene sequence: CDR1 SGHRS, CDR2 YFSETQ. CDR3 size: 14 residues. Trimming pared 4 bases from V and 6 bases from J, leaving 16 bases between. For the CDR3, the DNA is TGCGCCAGCAGCCTACTCAAGGAAGGGGCTGAAGCTTTCTTT. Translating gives CASSLLKEGAEAFF.

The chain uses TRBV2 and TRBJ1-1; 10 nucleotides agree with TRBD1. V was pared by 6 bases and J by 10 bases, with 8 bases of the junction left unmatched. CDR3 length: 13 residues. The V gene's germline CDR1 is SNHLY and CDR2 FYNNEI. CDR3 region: CASRGQGLVGAFF. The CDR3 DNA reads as TGTGCCAGCAGGGGACAGGGGTTGGTTGGAGCTTTCTTT.